Each of the 15 T cell receptor beta chains below was sequenced from the same sample in a study of cytomegalovirus exposure and HLA in healthy donors. The PCR used 60 Vbeta and 13 Jbeta primers. Clones were read by immunoSEQ multiplex PCR, and TCRdb kept only the in-frame ones, dropping some. The data contain 150,000 to 200,000 clones, approximately 82% of them singletons. Specimen: PBMCs. These receptor sequences come from a man between 18 and 35 years old in good health and CMV-seropositive.

V is TRBV7-9 and J is TRBJ1-1; possible D gene TRBD1, 5 bases. V dropped 5 bases and J dropped 11 bases, with 18 bases sitting between them. Germline CDR1 and CDR2: SEHNR and FQNEAQ (reference sequence). CDR3 length: 13 amino acids. The CDR3 nucleotides read TGTGCCAGCAGCAACCGGACGGGGGGGGAGGCTTTCTTT. It codes for CASSNRTGGEAFF.

This chain joins TRBV18 and TRBJ1-3, with 7 bases that match TRBD1. CDR3 size: 13 residues. Germline V gene data show CDR1 as KGHSH and CDR2 as LQKENI. Trimming removed 6 bases from V and 4 bases from J; junction bases left unmatched: 3. The chain's CDR3 is CASSPGQGNTIYF. In nucleotides, the CDR3 is TGTGCCAGCTCCCCGGGACAGGGAAACACCATATATTTT.

This clone was recorded only once. This chain uses TRBV19 with TRBJ1-1; tentatively, D is TRBD1 (6 bases). Per the germline V gene, CDR1 is LNHDA and CDR2 is SQIVND (reference sequence). The CDR3 contains 12 residues. Trimming pared 3 bases from V and 12 bases from J, leaving 14 bases between. The CDR3 coding sequence is TGTGCCAGTAGTATCAGGGGAAGTTGGACTTTCTTT. Translating it yields CASSIRGSWTFF. The full variable domain, completed using reference TRBV19 and TRBJ1-1, is DGGITQSPKYLFRKEGQNVTLSCEQNLNHDAMYWYRQDPGQGLRLIYYSQIVNDFQKGDIAEGYSVSREKKESFPLTVTSAQKNPTAFYLCASSIRGSWTFFGQGTRLTVV.

The chain uses TRBV7-2 and TRBJ2-7; the D is unclear. Germline CDR1 SGHTA, CDR2 FQGNSA. The CDR3 sequence is 15 residues long. V shed 1 base and J shed 0 bases, with 10 bases lying between them. The CDR3 loop reads CASSLVLLSSYEQYF. The CDR3 nucleotides read TGTGCCAGCAGCTTAGTACTATTAAGCTCCTACGAGCAGTACTTC.

The V gene is TRBV5-1, the J gene TRBJ2-7; D gene unclear. The germline V gene has CDR1 SGHRS and CDR2 YFSETQ. The V gene lost 1 base and the J gene lost 1 base, with 9 bases spanning the gap. The CDR3 contains 14 residues. As DNA, the CDR3 is TGCGCCAGCAGCTTGAGTACGGTTTCCTACGAGCAGTACTTC. This encodes CASSLSTVSYEQYF.

This clone has just one count. The chain is built from TRBV19 and TRBJ2-7; tentative D call: TRBD1 (6 bases). Germline V gene lookup returns CDR1 LNHDA and CDR2 SQIVND (reference sequence). V was shortened by 5 bases and J by 5 bases, with 16 bases between the two germline ends. The CDR3 covers 14 residues. CDR3 nucleotides: TGTGCCAGTAGTGTCCGGGACCCAGGGGACGAGCAGTACTTC. Encoded protein: CASSVRDPGDEQYF.

This chain links TRBV5-4 with TRBJ1-4; 7 nucleotides agree with TRBD1. With V trimmed by 4 bases and J by 14 bases, 17 bases remained unmatched. CDR1 and CDR2 from the germline V gene are SGHNT and YYREEE (reference sequence). CDR3 length: 15 amino acids. CDR3 nucleotides: TGTGCCAGCAGCGTTGGGACAGCTCTCGCTCCAAAGCTGTTTTTT. Its translation: CASSVGTALAPKLFF. Full variable domain (outside the CDR3, taken from reference TRBV5-4 and TRBJ1-4): ETGVTQSPTHLIKTRGQQVTLRCSSQSGHNTVSWYQQALGQGPQFIFQYYREEENGRGNFPPRFSGLQFPNYSSELNVNALELDDSALYLCASSVGTALAPKLFFGSGTQLSVL.

The chain carries TRBV29-1 and TRBJ2-2; TRBD2 might be the D (5 bases). CDR3 size: 16 residues. Germline V CDR1 and CDR2: SQVTM, ANQGSEA. Deletions cut 2 bases from V and 1 base from J, with 14 bases between. This chain's CDR3 is CSVEIPKSGNTGELFF. The DNA for the CDR3 is TGCAGCGTTGAAATTCCGAAGAGCGGGAACACCGGGGAGCTGTTTTTT.

The chain uses TRBV6-1 and TRBJ2-7; 11 bases align to TRBD2. The junction had 8 bases not matched to a gene; V was cut back by 1 base and J by 12 bases. This CDR3 is 14 amino acids long. Germline values: CDR1 MNHNS, CDR2 SASEGT. The CDR3 region has the DNA TGTGCCAGCAGTGAAGTTGGGACTAGCGGCATCATGTACTTC. It is translated as CASSEVGTSGIMYF.

The V and J genes are TRBV28 and TRBJ1-2; D not certain. Germline assignment: CDR1 MDHEN and CDR2 SYDVKM. The CDR3 is 11 residues long. With 2 bases removed from V and 8 bases from J, the gap between germline ends came to 6 bases. Written as DNA, the CDR3 is TGTGCCAGCAGTTTAGGCACAGGCTACACCTTC. It codes for CASSLGTGYTF.

The genes are TRBV29-1 and TRBJ2-4; D unresolved. Looked up from germline, CDR1 is SQVTM and CDR2 is ANQGSEA. The V and J ends lost 4 bases and 0 bases respectively, with 10 bases between them. The CDR3 totals 14 residues. Here the CDR3 reads CSVVTQLAKNIQYF. The CDR3 DNA reads TGCAGCGTTGTTACCCAACTAGCCAAAAACATTCAGTACTTC. The full variable domain, its missing parts supplied by reference TRBV29-1 and TRBJ2-4, is SAVISQKPSRDICQRGTSLTIQCQVDSQVTMMFWYRQQPGQSLTLIATANQGSEATYESGFVIDKFPISRPNLTFSTLTVSNMSPEDSSIYLCSVVTQLAKNIQYFGAGTRLSVL.

V and J are TRBV28 and TRBJ2-3; D uncertain. The V end was cut by 7 bases, the J end by 0 bases, with 14 bases between. Germline V gene sequence: CDR1 MDHEN, CDR2 SYDVKM. The CDR3 runs 15 residues. The CDR3 is CASIPQWASTDTQYF. The CDR3 region has the DNA TGTGCCAGCATCCCCCAGTGGGCTAGCACAGATACGCAGTATTTT.

This sequence joins TRBV2 and TRBJ1-5, with TRBD1 identical over 7 bases. This CDR3 has 19 amino acids. The J segment lost 1 base and the V segment lost 4 bases, leaving 16 bases of the junction unmatched. The germline V gene has CDR1 SNHLY and CDR2 FYNNEI. The CDR3 DNA reads TGTGCCAGCAGTGGTTTCGAACAGGGGTCTCTACTAAGCAATCAGCCCCAGCATTTT. This sequence encodes CASSGFEQGSLLSNQPQHF.

The V gene is TRBV28, the J gene TRBJ1-4, with 10 positions matching TRBD1. Per germline, CDR1 MDHEN and CDR2 SYDVKM. V lost 6 bases to trimming and J lost 5 bases; unmatched junction nucleotides: 9. This CDR3 comprises 16 residues. Written as DNA, the CDR3 is TGTGCCAGCAGCCTCCGGACAGGGGGTTTCAATGAAAAACTGTTTTTT. It is translated as CASSLRTGGFNEKLFF. Complete variable domain (other parts from reference TRBV28 and TRBJ1-4): DVKVTQSSRYLVKRTGEKVFLECVQDMDHENMFWYRQDPGLGLRLIYFSYDVKMKEKGDIPEGYSVSREKKERFSLILESASTNQTSMYLCASSLRTGGFNEKLFFGSGTQLSVL.

A few counts support this clone. The rearrangement joins TRBV10-1 to TRBJ2-3; D remains unclear. CDR3 length: 13 amino acids. V was shortened by 5 bases and J by 2 bases, with 8 bases between the two germline ends. Germline V gene lookup returns CDR1 WNHNN and CDR2 SYGVQD (reference sequence). The DNA of the CDR3 is TGCGCCAGCAGTCCGGAGTCCACAGATACGCAGTATTTT. It is translated as CASSPESTDTQYF.